This TCR beta chain was sequenced for a study of OX40 agonist ivuxolimab in advanced cancers. Study-level information: Dose-escalation subjects each had hepatocellular carcinoma, melanoma, renal cell or head and neck cancer.

General study results and limits: Partial responders treated at 0.1-3.0 mg/kg exhibited clonal expansion among the lowest measured. Specificity for antigen went undetermined in the expanded peripheral T cells.

This clone has a single count. Its antigen is not identified. Patients were excluded for autoimmune disease history or systemic immunosuppression. The CDR3 contains 14 residues. Germline-derived CDR1 and CDR2 are SNHLY and FYNNEI. Sequencing used immunoSEQ multiplex PCR; TCRdb keeps in-frame clones, though not all of them. The data contain around 80,000 clones, roughly 90% of them singletons. The J gene is TRBJ2-5, the V gene TRBV2, with 9 bases matching TRBD1. The DNA end is a closer match to TRBJ2-7, so the J assignment may be wrong. The sequence was collected from an adult with an advanced solid tumor such as melanoma, head and neck, liver or kidney cancer. The sequenced sample was CD4+ or CD8+ T cells sorted from blood, obtained in a trial of the OX40 agonist ivuxolimab. The CDR3 is CASTTTGGPYEQYF. The CDR3 DNA follows: TGTGCCAGCACCACGACAGGGGGGCCCTACGAGCAGTACTTC.